These T cell receptor beta chains were read from a single sample in a study of T cells in Graves' hyperthyroidism and ophthalmopathy. Via MiXCR, TCRdb re-called the multiplex PCR reads, giving one row per CDR3 protein. The sample yields 93,000 or so distinct CDR3 sequences, over 45% seen once. The sample was blood. The receptors stem from a man in his forties with Graves' hyperthyroidism. The CDR3 runs from the conserved cysteine through the conserved F or W. D genes are given only for firm matches. Some rows mark clone size as missing; the rest say once, few, many or name a class of expanded clone.

TRBJ2-7 | TRBV9 | NA | TRBD2 | 16 | TGTGCCAGCAGCGCGCGGGGGACTAGCGTGACCGGGGAGCTGTACTTC | CASSARGTSVTGELYF
TRBJ2-7 | TRBV20-1 | NA | TRBD1 | 14 | TGCAGTGCTAGAGGGGACAGGAGGTCCTACGAGCAGTACTTC | CSARGDRRSYEQYF
TRBJ1-1 | TRBV10-1 | NA | NA | 11 | TGCGCCAGCATGGGGGCTCCCGAAGCTTTCTTC | CASMGAPEAFF
TRBJ2-1 | TRBV10-2 | once | NA | 14 | TGCGCCAGCGCAAGGGAGAGCGCCTACAATGAGCAGTTCTTC | CASARESAYNEQFF
TRBJ2-7 | TRBV7-6 | many | TRBD1 | 15 | TGTGCCAGCAGCTTGAATTACAGGGGGGAAAGCGAGCAGTACTTC | CASSLNYRGESEQYF
TRBJ1-5 | TRBV2 | NA | NA | 14 | TGTGCCAGCAGTGAAGGGACAGTACTTCAGCCCCAGCATTTT | CASSEGTVLQPQHF
TRBJ2-4 | TRBV7-9 | once | TRBD2 | 10 | TGTGCCTGGGGGAGGGACATTCAGTACTTC | CAWGRDIQYF
TRBJ2-2 | TRBV7-9 | many | NA | 13 | TGTGCCAGCAGCTCCCCCAGGCGAGGGGAGCTGTTTTTT | CASSSPRRGELFF
TRBJ2-5 | TRBV28 | many | TRBD1 | 15 | TGTGCCAGCAGCCTGGGACAGGGGATGGGAGAGACCCAGTACTTC | CASSLGQGMGETQYF
TRBJ2-7 | TRBV27 | NA | TRBD1 | 13 | TGTGCCAGCAGAACGACAGGGTCTAGTGAGCAGTACTTC | CASRTTGSSEQYF
TRBJ1-2 | TRBV6-5 | few | TRBD1 | 15 | TGTGCCAGCAGTTCCCCCTATGGGGACAGGGAGGCCTTCACCTTC | CASSSPYGDREAFTF
TRBJ1-5 | TRBV5-1 | NA | NA | 15 | TGTGCCAGCGTCTGGGGTAAAGGGATCAATCAGCCCCAGCATTTT | CASVWGKGINQPQHF
TRBJ2-7 | TRBV29-1 | NA | NA | 8 | TGCCAGCAGTACGAGCAGTACTTC | CQQYEQYF
TRBJ1-1 | TRBV7-8 | NA | NA | 17 | TGTGCCAGCAGCATCAGGGGACAAGGTATTCCGAACACTGAAGCTTTCTTT | CASSIRGQGIPNTEAFF
TRBJ1-4 | TRBV2 | NA | NA | 18 | TGTGCCAGCAGTTACGGCCCTCTGCGGGGAGCAACTAATGAAAAACTGTTTTTT | CASSYGPLRGATNEKLFF
TRBJ2-1 | TRBV11-3 | many | NA | 13 | TGTGCCAGCAGCTTAATTACGGTAAATGAGCAGTTCTTC | CASSLITVNEQFF
TRBJ2-2 | TRBV12-3/TRBV12-4 | many | NA | 11 | TGTGCCAGCAGTTTAGGCCATCGCCTGTTTTTT | CASSLGHRLFF
TRBJ1-6 | TRBV9 | many | NA | 14 | TGTGCCAGCAGCGTTTCGGGCAGTAATTCACCCCTCCACTTT | CASSVSGSNSPLHF
TRBJ1-5 | TRBV19 | many | NA | 14 | TGTGCCAGTAGTATAGCCCGACAGACCCCGCCCCAGCATTTT | CASSIARQTPPQHF
TRBJ2-5 | TRBV20-1 | once | TRBD1 | 18 | TGCAGTGCCCCACGGACAGGGTCCTTAGCCTTCCTTAGAGAGACCCAGTACTTC | CSAPRTGSLAFLRETQYF